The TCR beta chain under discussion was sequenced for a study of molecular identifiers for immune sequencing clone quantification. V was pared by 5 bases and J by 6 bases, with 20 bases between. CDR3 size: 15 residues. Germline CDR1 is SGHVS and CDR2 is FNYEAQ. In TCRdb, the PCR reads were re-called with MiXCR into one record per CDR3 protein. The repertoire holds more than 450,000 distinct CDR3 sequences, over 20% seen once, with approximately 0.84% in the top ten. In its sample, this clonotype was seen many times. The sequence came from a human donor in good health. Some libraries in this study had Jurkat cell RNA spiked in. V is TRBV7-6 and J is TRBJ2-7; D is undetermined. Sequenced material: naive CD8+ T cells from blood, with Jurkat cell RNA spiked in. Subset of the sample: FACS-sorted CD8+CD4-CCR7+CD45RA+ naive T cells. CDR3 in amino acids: CASSPRTDFVSEQYF. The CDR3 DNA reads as TGTGCCAGCAGCCCGAGGACGGATTTTGTTTCCGAGCAGTACTTC.